The 20 T cell receptor beta chains in this list originate from one sample, sequenced in a study of blood T cell repertoires in COVID-19. The table came from immunoSEQ multiplex PCR; TCRdb's copy has only in-frame clones and leaves some out. The sample holds approximately 150,000 clones; approximately 84% are singletons and the top ten take less than 3%. The specimen was peripheral blood. These receptor sequences come from a woman of 80 years or more with COVID-19, enrolled during active disease.

The rearrangement uses TRBV7-3 and TRBJ2-3; 8 bases fit TRBD1. The CDR3 runs 15 residues. Germline V lookup: CDR1 SGHTA, CDR2 FQGTGA. J lost 0 bases, V lost 2 bases, and 1 base had no gene match. The CDR3 bases are TGTGCCAGCAGCTTAGGACAGGGTAGCACAGATACGCAGTATTTT. It translates to CASSLGQGSTDTQYF.

The V call is TRBV15, the J call TRBJ1-5; weak D call: TRBD1 (5 bases). The CDR3 is 14 amino acids. CDR1 LNHNV and CDR2 YYDKDF come from the germline V gene (reference sequence). V was cut by 5 bases and J by 1 base, with 9 bases left in between. The CDR3 DNA reads TGTGCCACCAGCGGAGGACAAAGCAATCAGCCCCAGCATTTT. It specifies CATSGGQSNQPQHF.

This clone has only a few counts. The rearrangement links TRBV30 to TRBJ1-4; D not resolved. The CDR3 contains 13 residues. CDR1 GTSNPN and CDR2 SVGIG come from the germline V gene (reference sequence). Trimming cost V 3 bases and J 7 bases, with 12 bases left between them. The CDR3 loop is CAWRRLALEKLFF. The CDR3 DNA reads TGTGCCTGGAGGAGACTGGCCCTTGAAAAACTGTTTTTT.

The J gene is TRBJ2-7, the V gene TRBV5-6; TRBD2 agrees at 11 bases. CDR1 SGHDT and CDR2 YYEEEE come from the germline V gene. The CDR3 sequence is 15 residues long. The V gene end was trimmed by 2 bases and the J gene end by 7 bases; junction bases not matched to a gene: 8. CDR3 in DNA: TGTGCCAGCAGCTTCTCACTAGCGGGAGCAGGGGAGCAGTACTTC. Translated, it gives CASSFSLAGAGEQYF.

The chain carries TRBV11-2 and TRBJ2-7; tentative D call: TRBD2 (6 bases). Per germline, CDR1 SGHAT and CDR2 FQNNGV. The CDR3 is 13 residues long. The V gene lost 8 bases and the J gene lost 2 bases, with 13 bases spanning the gap. The CDR3 spells CASRLAQAYEQYF. CDR3 coding DNA: TGTGCCAGCCGGCTAGCGCAAGCCTACGAGCAGTACTTC.

The rearrangement joins TRBV18 to TRBJ2-5; 10 bases are a match to TRBD2. CDR1 KGHSH and CDR2 LQKENI come from the germline V gene. Losses at the gene ends were 5 bases for V and 5 bases for J; bases not matched to a gene: 11. CDR3 size: 16 residues. DNA of the CDR3: TGTGCCAGCTCAAACAGCGGGGGGGAACTTTCGGAGACCCAGTACTTC. Residues: CASSNSGGELSETQYF.

The genes are TRBV28 and TRBJ1-5; no definite D call. The ends were cut back, 4 bases at V and 1 base at J, with 11 bases in the middle. Germline V CDR1 and CDR2: MDHEN, SYDVKM. The CDR3 spans 15 residues. The CDR3 spells CASSSPGWSNQPQHF. The CDR3 bases are TGTGCCAGCAGTTCGCCGGGTTGGAGCAATCAGCCCCAGCATTTT. Full variable domain (outside the CDR3, taken from reference TRBV28 and TRBJ1-5): DVKVTQSSRYLVKRTGEKVFLECVQDMDHENMFWYRQDPGLGLRLIYFSYDVKMKEKGDIPEGYSVSREKKERFSLILESASTNQTSMYLCASSSPGWSNQPQHFGDGTRLSIL.

This chain links TRBV7-9 with TRBJ2-5; 7 bases match TRBD1. V dropped 3 bases and J dropped 7; count of bases not matched to a gene: 11. Per the germline V gene, CDR1 is SEHNR and CDR2 is FQNEAQ (reference sequence). CDR3 length: 15 residues. This CDR3 is CASSFQQGLQMTQYF. The CDR3 region has the DNA TGTGCCAGCAGCTTTCAACAGGGGCTTCAAATGACCCAGTACTTC.

This clone appeared a single time. The rearrangement joins TRBV27 to TRBJ1-5; the match to TRBD1 covers 7 bases. Trimming cost V 3 bases and J 9 bases; bases outside gene matches: 8. The CDR3 sequence is 14 residues long. Per the germline V gene, CDR1 is MNHEY and CDR2 is SMNVEV (reference sequence). CDR3 in amino acids: CASSFGTALWPQHF. Here the CDR3 DNA reads TGTGCCAGCAGTTTCGGGACAGCACTGTGGCCCCAGCATTTT.

The V call is TRBV5-5, the J call TRBJ2-5; 8 nucleotides line up with TRBD1. The germline gives CDR1 SGHKS, CDR2 YYEKEE (reference sequence). The J segment lost 4 bases and the V segment lost 4 bases, leaving 6 bases of the junction unmatched. The CDR3 sequence is 14 residues long. CDR3: CASSPGTGRETQYF. The CDR3 DNA reads TGTGCCAGCAGCCCAGGGACAGGAAGAGAGACCCAGTACTTC.

The chain has TRBV2 and TRBJ2-7, with D possibly TRBD2 on 5 matching bases. The CDR3 extends over 12 amino acids. Per the germline V gene, CDR1 is SNHLY and CDR2 is FYNNEI. V was shortened by 5 bases and J by 5 bases, with 10 bases between the two germline ends. CDR3 DNA: TGTGCCAGCAGTTTTGAGGAGGACGAGCAGTACTTC. It encodes CASSFEEDEQYF.

The V gene is TRBV11-3, the J gene TRBJ2-1, with D perhaps matching TRBD2 (6 bases). This CDR3 is built from 16 residues. CDR1 is SGHNT, CDR2 YENEEA, per germline. The V end lost 5 bases, the J end lost 7 bases, and 21 bases lay between the germline ends. The CDR3: CASSHRGLSGRNEQFF. The CDR3 region has the DNA TGTGCCAGCAGCCATCGTGGGCTGAGTGGGAGGAATGAGCAGTTCTTC.

The J gene is TRBJ2-7, the V gene TRBV7-9; 8 positions agree with TRBD1. The V segment lost 11 bases and the J segment 0 bases; nucleotides outside the gene matches: 6. The V gene's germline CDR1 is SEHNR and CDR2 FQNEAQ (reference sequence). The CDR3 sequence is 13 residues long. The CDR3 nucleotides are TGTGCCGGACAGGGCGCGAGCTCCTACGAGCAGTACTTC. It yields the protein CAGQGASSYEQYF.

The rearrangement joins TRBV12-1 to TRBJ2-7; no check of the table's D call, TRBD1, against the DNA was made. TRBV12-1 is an annotated pseudogene. This CDR3 contains 15 residues. CDR3 coding DNA: TGTGCCAGCAGCACGAACAGGGGAACCCCCTACGAGCAGTACTTC. It specifies CASSTNRGTPYEQYF.

This chain connects TRBV2 to TRBJ2-3, with D tentatively TRBD2 (5 bases). Germline CDR1 reads SNHLY; CDR2 reads FYNNEI. The CDR3 sequence is 12 residues long. Trimming stripped 8 bases from V and 2 bases from J, with 8 bases between. This chain's CDR3 is CASSAATDTQYF. In nucleotides, the CDR3 is TGTGCCAGCTCAGCGGCCACAGATACGCAGTATTTT.

V gene TRBV29-1 combines with J gene TRBJ1-1, with D possibly TRBD1 on 6 matching bases. V was cut by 4 bases and J by 3 bases, with 12 bases left in between. The CDR3 extends over 13 amino acids. Germline V gives CDR1 SQVTM, CDR2 ANQGSEA. CDR3 amino acids: CSVAQGRDTEAFF. The CDR3 region has the DNA TGCAGCGTTGCCCAGGGGAGAGACACTGAAGCTTTCTTT.

This clone was found once. This chain joins TRBV6-2 or TRBV6-3 and TRBJ2-7; D unclear. Germline V gene lookup returns CDR1 MNHEY and CDR2 SVGEGT. CDR3 length equals 16 residues. The V and J ends lost 0 bases and 6 bases respectively, with 18 bases between them. Here the CDR3 DNA reads TGTGCCAGCAGTTACTCGCCGGCAGGCTCTCTCGGCGAGCAGTACTTC. Protein sequence: CASSYSPAGSLGEQYF.

The genes are TRBV28 and TRBJ2-1, with D possibly TRBD2 on 7 matching bases. Germline CDR1 reads MDHEN; CDR2 reads SYDVKM. The CDR3 is 15 amino acids. V lost 7 bases to trimming and J lost 6 bases, with 19 bases between them. The DNA of the CDR3 is TGTGCCAGCATTGGGGGGAGGGGGGCTGGCAATGAGCAGTTCTTC. Its translation is CASIGGRGAGNEQFF.

The chain combines TRBV7-3 with TRBJ1-2; 12 nucleotides align to TRBD1. V trimming: 5 bases; J trimming: 7 bases; junction bases outside the gene matches: 8. The CDR3 runs to 15 residues. The germline V gene has CDR1 SGHTA and CDR2 FQGTGA. The CDR3 region is CASSPDGTGGFGYTF. The CDR3, as DNA: TGTGCCAGCAGCCCCGACGGGACAGGGGGCTTTGGCTACACCTTC.

The chain's CDR3 is CASSHRGRIDEQYF. The CDR3 nucleotides read TGTGCCAGCAGCCACAGGGGGCGCATCGACGAGCAGTACTTC. The chain is built from TRBV5-6 and TRBJ2-7, with TRBD1 matching over 9 bases. The trim removed 4 bases at V and 5 bases at J, leaving 7 bases unmatched. In germline, CDR1 is SGHDT, CDR2 YYEEEE. CDR3 size: 14 residues.